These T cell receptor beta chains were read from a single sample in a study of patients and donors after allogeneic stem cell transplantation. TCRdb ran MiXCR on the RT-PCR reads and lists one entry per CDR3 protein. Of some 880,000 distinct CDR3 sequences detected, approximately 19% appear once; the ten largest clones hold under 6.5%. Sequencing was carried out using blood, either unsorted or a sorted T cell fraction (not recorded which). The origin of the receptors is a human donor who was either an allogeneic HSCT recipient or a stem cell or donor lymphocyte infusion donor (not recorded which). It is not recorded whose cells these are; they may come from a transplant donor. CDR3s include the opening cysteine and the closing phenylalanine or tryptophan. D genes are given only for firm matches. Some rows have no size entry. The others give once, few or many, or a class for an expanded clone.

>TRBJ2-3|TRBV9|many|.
TGTGCCAGCAACGACCTCACAGATACGCAGTATTTT
CASNDLTDTQYF
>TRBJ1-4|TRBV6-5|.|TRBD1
TGTGCCAGCAGTTACTCGCAATCGGGACAGCAACTGTTTTTT
CASSYSQSGQQLFF
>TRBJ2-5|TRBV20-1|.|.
TGCAGTGCTCTAACTAGGCAAGAGACCCAGTACTTC
CSALTRQETQYF
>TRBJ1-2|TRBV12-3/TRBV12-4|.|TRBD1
TGTGCCAGCAGTTTAGCGCTGGGACAGGCTACCTTC
CASSLALGQATF
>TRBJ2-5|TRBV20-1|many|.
TGCAGTGCTATGGAGGGGGTGCGGACCCAGTACTTC
CSAMEGVRTQYF
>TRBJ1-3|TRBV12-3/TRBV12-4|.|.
TGTGCCAGCAGCCCCGACTACCAGACAGTTTCTGGAAACACCATATATTTT
CASSPDYQTVSGNTIYF
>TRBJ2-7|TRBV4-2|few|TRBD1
TGTGCCAGCAGCCAAGATTTGAACACCGGGACAGGCCTCTACGAGCAGTACTTC
CASSQDLNTGTGLYEQYF
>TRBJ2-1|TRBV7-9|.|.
TGTGCCAGCAGCTTAGCGACCGGGCCCTCTACTCCTAATGAGCAGTTCTTC
CASSLATGPSTPNEQFF
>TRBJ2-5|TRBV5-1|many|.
TGCGCCAGCAGCTCCGGGAAGACCCAGTACTTC
CASSSGKTQYF
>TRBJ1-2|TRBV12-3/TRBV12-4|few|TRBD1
TGTGCCAGCAGGCGGGACAGGTCCCTTTATGGCTACACCTTC
CASRRDRSLYGYTF
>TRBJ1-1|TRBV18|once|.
TGTGCCAGCTCAGGTTCGGGGGGACCTGAAGCTTTCTTT
CASSGSGGPEAFF
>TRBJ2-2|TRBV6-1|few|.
TGTGCCAGCAGTGAAAGGCCACTCCCCAGCCCCGGGGAGCTGTTTTTT
CASSERPLPSPGELFF
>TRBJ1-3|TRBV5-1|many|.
TGCGCCAGCAGCTCGGGGGATTATCGTTACTCTGGAAACACCATATATTTT
CASSSGDYRYSGNTIYF
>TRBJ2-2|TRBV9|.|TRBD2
TGTGCCAGCAGCGTCACGGGAGGGAACACCGGGGAGCTGTTTTTT
CASSVTGGNTGELFF
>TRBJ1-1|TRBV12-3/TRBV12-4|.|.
TGTGCCAGCGGGTACCCTGCAGGGTACAGGGTATGGGACACTGAAGCTTTCTTT
CASGYPAGYRVWDTEAFF
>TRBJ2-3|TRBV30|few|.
TGTGCCTGGAAACGGTTGCGGGCGGGGCGAAACACAGATACGCAGTATTTT
CAWKRLRAGRNTDTQYF
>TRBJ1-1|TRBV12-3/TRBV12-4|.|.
TGTGCCAGCAGTTCCTTGAGAACAGGGCCTGAAGCTTTCTTT
CASSSLRTGPEAFF
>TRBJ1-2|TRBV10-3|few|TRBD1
TGTGCCATCAGGCTGACAGGGGGTAACTATGGCTACACCTTC
CAIRLTGGNYGYTF
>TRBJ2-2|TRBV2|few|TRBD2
TGTGCCAGCAAGCGGGAGAATGCCGGGGAGCTGTTTTTT
CASKRENAGELFF
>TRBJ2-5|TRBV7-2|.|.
TGTGCCAGCAGCTTCGGACTGGATATGGAGACCCAGTACTTC
CASSFGLDMETQYF
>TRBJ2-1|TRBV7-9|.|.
TGTGCCAGCAGGGTAGGGGGGGGCTGGTACAATGAGCAGTTCTTC
CASRVGGGWYNEQFF
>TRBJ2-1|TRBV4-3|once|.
TGCGCCAGCAGCCAAGCTTGGCCCAGGGCGAGCAATGAGCAGTTCTTC
CASSQAWPRASNEQFF
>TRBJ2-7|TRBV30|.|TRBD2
TGTGCCTGGAGTATCCCCGGGACTAGCAGATCCTACGAGCAGTACTTC
CAWSIPGTSRSYEQYF
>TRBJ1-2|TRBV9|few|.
TGTGCCAGCAGCGTAGGGGGGGGACTCTATGGCTACACCTTC
CASSVGGGLYGYTF
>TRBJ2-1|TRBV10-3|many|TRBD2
TGTGCCATCCAAACTAGCGGGGGGCCCTCCTCCTACAATGAGCAGTTCTTC
CAIQTSGGPSSYNEQFF
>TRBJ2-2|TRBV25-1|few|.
TGTGCCAGCAGTGAGACTACCGGGAGGAACACCGGGGAGCTGTTTTTT
CASSETTGRNTGELFF
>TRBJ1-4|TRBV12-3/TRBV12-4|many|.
TGTGCCAGCAGTTCCTCGGGGGTTAATGAAAAACTGTTTTTT
CASSSSGVNEKLFF
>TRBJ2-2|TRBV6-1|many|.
TGTGCCAGCAGGGGGGCAGGGAACACCGGGGAGCTGTTTTTT
CASRGAGNTGELFF
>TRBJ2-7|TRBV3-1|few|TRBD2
TGTGCCAGCAGCCCCAAACTAGCGGGGGCGGTCGAGCAGTACTTC
CASSPKLAGAVEQYF
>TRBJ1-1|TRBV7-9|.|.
TGTGCCAGCAGCTTTAGGAGGGAGGCGAAGGTCACTGAAGCTTTCTTT
CASSFRREAKVTEAFF
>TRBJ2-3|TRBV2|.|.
TGTGCCAGCAGTCTCGACAAAAGCACAGATACGCAGTATTTT
CASSLDKSTDTQYF
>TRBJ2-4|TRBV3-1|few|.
TGTGCCAGCAGCCAAGAGGGACGAGCGGTTTCAAACATTCAGTACTTC
CASSQEGRAVSNIQYF
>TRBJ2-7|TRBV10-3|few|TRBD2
TGTGCCATCAGTGGACTAGCTGACACCTACGAGCAGTACTTC
CAISGLADTYEQYF
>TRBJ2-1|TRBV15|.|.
TGTGCCACCAGCAGAGATTCGCGAGACTGGGCCTACTACAATGAGCAGTTCTTC
CATSRDSRDWAYYNEQFF
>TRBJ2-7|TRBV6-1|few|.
TGTGCCAGCGGAGTAATACAAGACGGTTCGGGGCAGTACTTC
CASGVIQDGSGQYF
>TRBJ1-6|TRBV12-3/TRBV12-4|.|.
TGTGCCAGCAGTCCTCCAGCGGGGGCCACCCGGGGGTCACCCCTCCACTTT
CASSPPAGATRGSPLHF
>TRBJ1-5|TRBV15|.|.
TGTGCCACCAGCGATTCCTGGAACGCCGAGCCCCAGCATTTT
CATSDSWNAEPQHF
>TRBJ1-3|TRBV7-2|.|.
TGTGCCAGCAGCTCAAGGGGCCGAAACACCATATATTTT
CASSSRGRNTIYF
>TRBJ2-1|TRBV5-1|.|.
TGCGCCAGCAGCTCCGGGCGGACCTACAATGAGCAGTTCTTC
CASSSGRTYNEQFF
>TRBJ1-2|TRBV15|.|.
TGTGCCACCAGCAGAGTGGTGTCCCTGGAAGGCTACACCTTC
CATSRVVSLEGYTF
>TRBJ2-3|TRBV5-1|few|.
TGCGCCAGCAGCTTTAGACAGGGAGGAGATACGCAGTATTTT
CASSFRQGGDTQYF
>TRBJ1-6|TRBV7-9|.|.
TGTGCCAGCAGCCCGGACAGCGCGATTTCACCCCTCCACTTT
CASSPDSAISPLHF
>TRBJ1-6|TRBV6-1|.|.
TGTGCCAGCAGGACAGTCTATAATTCACCCCTCCACTTT
CASRTVYNSPLHF
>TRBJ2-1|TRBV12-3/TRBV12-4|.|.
TGTGCCAGCAGTGGATGGACGGAGTACAATGAGCAGTTCTTC
CASSGWTEYNEQFF
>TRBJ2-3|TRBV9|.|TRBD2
TGTGCCAGCAGCACAAAGGGGCGGGAGAACCCAGATACGCAGTATTTT
CASSTKGRENPDTQYF
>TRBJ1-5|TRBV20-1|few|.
TGCAGTGCTAGGAGGGGAGTCGGTAGCAATCAGCCCCAGCATTTT
CSARRGVGSNQPQHF
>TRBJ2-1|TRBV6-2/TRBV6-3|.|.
TGTGCCAGCAGTTACATAATAGCGGCCTACAATGAGCAGTTCTTC
CASSYIIAAYNEQFF
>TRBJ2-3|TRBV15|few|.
TGTGCCACCAGCAGAGAACGGGGAATCACAGATACGCAGTATTTT
CATSRERGITDTQYF
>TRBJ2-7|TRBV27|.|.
TGTGCCAGCAGTTTAAAGGGGACCAGCTCCTACGAGCAGTACTTC
CASSLKGTSSYEQYF
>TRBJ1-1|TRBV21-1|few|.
TGTGCCAGCAGCAAAGAGTCCACTGAAGCTTTCTTT
CASSKESTEAFF
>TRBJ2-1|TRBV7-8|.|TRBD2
TGTGCCAGCAGCCCGGGGACTAGCGGGGGGACTTACAATGAGCAGTTCTTC
CASSPGTSGGTYNEQFF
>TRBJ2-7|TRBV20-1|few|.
TGCAGTGCTAGCGGGAGTTATTTTAACTACGAGCAGTACTTC
CSASGSYFNYEQYF
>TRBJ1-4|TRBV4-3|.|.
TGCGCCAGCAGCCAAGATTCAACAACTAATGAAAAACTGTTTTTT
CASSQDSTTNEKLFF